The 28 T cell receptor beta chains given below trace back to one sample, sequenced in a study of PD-1 blockade in classical Hodgkin lymphoma. Each patient's relapse followed autologous stem cell transplantation, and brentuximab vedotin exposure varied. Method: immunoSEQ multiplex PCR; TCRdb's copy keeps in-frame clones and lacks some. The sample carries tens of thousands of clones, around 80% recorded once. The material was peripheral blood mononuclear cells (PBMCs), obtained before the second cycle of nivolumab. The receptors stem from a human donor with classical Hodgkin lymphoma.

V is TRBV7-9 and J is TRBJ1-1; the D gene is possibly TRBD1 (5 bases). V was trimmed by 4 bases and J by 0 bases, leaving 15 bases between them. The CDR3 covers 16 residues. Per germline, CDR1 SEHNR and CDR2 FQNEAQ (reference sequence). The DNA of the CDR3 is TGTGCCAGCAGCTCCCTCGGGGGGAAAATGAACACTGAAGCTTTCTTT. It translates to CASSSLGGKMNTEAFF.

The chain links TRBV6-5 to TRBJ2-3; 8 bases agree with TRBD2. CDR1 and CDR2 (germline): MNHEY, SVGAGI. Trimming cost V 5 bases and J 11 bases; bases outside gene matches: 9. The CDR3 contains 13 residues. The CDR3 reads CASSPIRGGWQYF. CDR3 DNA sequence: TGTGCCAGCAGTCCCATCCGCGGGGGGTGGCAGTATTTT.

A single count supports this clone. J is TRBJ1-2 and V is TRBV11-2, with D possibly TRBD1 on 5 matching bases. Germline assignment: CDR1 SGHAT and CDR2 FQNNGV. The CDR3 has 17 residues. Deletions cut 5 bases from V and 2 bases from J, with 21 bases between. CDR3 coding DNA: TGTGCCAGCAGCGAACCGGGACGGGAGTTCGGCAACTATGGCTACACCTTC. This translates into CASSEPGREFGNYGYTF. Looking up the rest from reference TRBV11-2 and TRBJ1-2 gives the full variable domain: EAGVAQSPRYKIIEKRQSVAFWCNPISGHATLYWYQQILGQGPKLLIQFQNNGVVDDSQLPKDRFSAERLKGVDSTLKIQPAKLEDSAVYLCASSEPGREFGNYGYTFGSGTRLTVV.

The chain has TRBV18 and TRBJ2-6, with 9 bases aligning to TRBD1. The germline V gene encodes CDR1 KGHSH and CDR2 LQKENI. V lost 2 bases, J lost 11 bases, and 7 bases stayed unmatched. CDR3 length equals 15 residues. CDR3 nucleotides: TGTGCCAGCTCACCATTGGGACAGGGATTTCACGTCCTGACTTTC. Residues: CASSPLGQGFHVLTF.

This CDR3 is CASSPGTGGQPQHF. DNA of the CDR3: TGTGCCAGCAGTCCCGGGACAGGGGGTCAGCCCCAGCATTTT. The V gene is TRBV6-6, the J gene TRBJ1-5; TRBD1 agrees at 11 bases. Germline lookup yields CDR1 MNHNY and CDR2 SVGAGI (reference sequence). V lost 5 bases and J lost 6; bases outside the gene matches: 3. This CDR3 has 14 residues.

A word on this clone: Other DNA sequences from this sample encode an identical CDR3 as well. CDR3 DNA sequence: TGTGCCAGCAGCTTTGGTTCCTACGAGCAGTACTTC. Amino acids: CASSFGSYEQYF. This chain joins TRBV7-2 and TRBJ2-7, with unresolved D. Per the germline V gene, CDR1 is SGHTA and CDR2 is FQGNSA. The CDR3 spans 12 residues. The V gene lost 3 bases and the J gene lost 1 base, with 4 bases spanning the gap. The whole variable domain, remainder taken from reference TRBV7-2 and TRBJ2-7, is GAGVSQSPSNKVTEKGKDVELRCDPISGHTALYWYRQSLGQGLEFLIYFQGNSAPDKSGLPSDRFSAERTGGSVSTLTIQRTQQEDSAVYLCASSFGSYEQYFGPGTRLTVT.

The chain recombines TRBV15 with TRBJ2-3, with D possibly matching TRBD2 (5 bases). Germline V lookup: CDR1 LNHNV, CDR2 YYDKDF (reference sequence). This CDR3 region has 15 residues. V lost 0 bases, J lost 6 bases, and 13 bases lay in between. CDR3 coding DNA: TGTGCCACCAGCAGAGATCCGGGAAGGGCTGATACGCAGTATTTT. Its protein is CATSRDPGRADTQYF.

This sequence joins TRBV15 and TRBJ1-4; no clear D. The CDR3 covers 13 residues. Trimming took 1 base from V and 11 from J, leaving 11 bases between them. Germline CDR1 LNHNV, CDR2 YYDKDF (reference sequence). CDR3 protein: CATSRVKLEKLFF. In DNA, the CDR3 is TGTGCCACCAGCAGAGTAAAACTTGAGAAACTGTTTTTT.

The gene calls are TRBV11-2 and TRBJ2-7; 7 bases are shared with TRBD2. The length of the CDR3 is 16 residues. J gave up 4 bases and V 0 bases, and 9 bases lay outside the gene matches. The germline V gene encodes CDR1 SGHAT and CDR2 FQNNGV. For the CDR3, the DNA is TGTGCCAGCAGCTTAGAGGGAGGGCTTCTTTTTTACGAGCAGTACTTC. This sequence encodes CASSLEGGLLFYEQYF.

The chain joins TRBV27 to TRBJ1-2; the D gene is possibly TRBD1 (6 bases). CDR1 and CDR2 (germline): MNHEY, SMNVEV (reference sequence). This CDR3 is 14 amino acids long. V was clipped by 2 bases and J by 5 bases, with 12 bases between them. CDR3 residues: CASSLQGSGYGYTF. Written as DNA, the CDR3 is TGTGCCAGCAGTTTACAGGGGAGCGGGTATGGCTACACCTTC.

The rearrangement uses TRBV29-1 and TRBJ1-1; no reliable D call. Trimming pared 8 bases from V and 5 bases from J, leaving 18 bases between. This CDR3 has 13 amino acids. The V gene's germline CDR1 is SQVTM and CDR2 ANQGSEA. The chain's CDR3 is CSTSQAPGTEAFF. The DNA of the CDR3 is TGCAGCACTAGTCAGGCCCCGGGGACTGAAGCTTTCTTT.

The rearrangement joins TRBV28 to TRBJ2-1; D is ambiguous. This CDR3 has 16 amino acids. Trimming took off 1 base at V and 0 bases at J, with 10 bases between the two ends. CDR1 and CDR2 (germline): MDHEN, SYDVKM. Here the CDR3 DNA reads TGTGCCAGCAGTTTATTACTCGAAAGCTCCTACAATGAGCAGTTCTTC. It yields the protein CASSLLLESSYNEQFF.

V is TRBV5-1 and J is TRBJ1-4, with a weak D call TRBD1 (6 bases). The V gene lost 0 bases and the J gene lost 7 bases, with 13 bases spanning the gap. Germline values: CDR1 SGHRS, CDR2 YFSETQ. The length of the CDR3 is 15 residues. This chain's CDR3 is CASSLVGGEGEKLFF. The CDR3 bases are TGCGCCAGCAGCTTGGTAGGGGGAGAAGGTGAAAAACTGTTTTTT.

In this sample, this clone turned up a few times. The rearrangement joins TRBV4-3 to TRBJ1-5; D gene unclear. Trimming left V 2 bases short and J 0 bases short, with 8 bases between. The CDR3 sequence is 15 residues long. Germline CDR1 and CDR2: LGHNA and YSLEER. CDR3 sequence reads: CASSQYWGSNQPQHF. The CDR3 nucleotides are TGCGCCAGCAGCCAATACTGGGGTAGCAATCAGCCCCAGCATTTT.

To note about this clone: A read error may account for a junction end that differs from germline. The chain links TRBV7-7 to TRBJ2-7, with 10 bases that match TRBD1. The germline CDR1 and CDR2 sequences are SSHAT and FNYEAQ (reference sequence). The CDR3 length is 14 residues. For the CDR3, the DNA is TGTGCTAGCAGCTCCGGGACAGGGGCAGGTGAGCAGTACTTC. This translates into CASSSGTGAGEQYF.

This rearrangement joins TRBV6-6 to TRBJ1-5; tentative D call: TRBD1 (6 bases). V lost 2 bases, J lost 2 bases, and 10 bases lay in between. Germline CDR1 is MNHNY and CDR2 is SVGAGI (reference sequence). The CDR3 extends over 15 amino acids. Here the CDR3 DNA reads TGTGCCAGCAGTTACCCACAGGGTGGCAATCAGCCCCAGCATTTT. Amino acids: CASSYPQGGNQPQHF.

The chain combines TRBV11-2 with TRBJ2-3; D might be TRBD1 (5 bases). Per the germline V gene, CDR1 is SGHAT and CDR2 is FQNNGV. This CDR3 has 16 residues. V shed 2 bases and J shed 6 bases, with 18 bases lying between them. CDR3 bases: TGTGCCAGCAGCTTATCGAGCAGGGCGGTTATTGATACGCAGTATTTT. Amino acid sequence: CASSLSSRAVIDTQYF. The full variable domain, in which reference TRBV11-2 and TRBJ2-3 provide the parts outside the CDR3, is EAGVAQSPRYKIIEKRQSVAFWCNPISGHATLYWYQQILGQGPKLLIQFQNNGVVDDSQLPKDRFSAERLKGVDSTLKIQPAKLEDSAVYLCASSLSSRAVIDTQYFGPGTRLTVL.

The chain is built from TRBV13 and TRBJ1-1; possibly TRBD1 for D (5 bases). Germline V gene lookup returns CDR1 PRHDT and CDR2 FYEKMQ (reference sequence). This CDR3 spans 12 amino acids. The V and J ends lost 2 bases and 7 bases respectively, with 8 bases between them. The CDR3 DNA sequence: TGTGCCAGCAGCTTACCAGGGAATGAAGCTTTCTTT. Translating it yields CASSLPGNEAFF.

This chain uses TRBV15 with TRBJ2-1; no clear D. Germline CDR1 and CDR2: LNHNV and YYDKDF (reference sequence). V shed 0 bases and J shed 3 bases, with 9 bases lying between them. CDR3 length: 15 residues. The CDR3: CATSREFGFYNEQFF. The CDR3 region has the DNA TGTGCCACCAGCAGAGAATTTGGCTTCTACAATGAGCAGTTCTTC.

The chain is built from TRBV6-4 and TRBJ2-1; 15 positions match TRBD2. Germline CDR1 and CDR2: MRHNA and SNTAGT. J was trimmed by 0 bases and V by 0 bases; bases with no gene match: 6. This CDR3 comprises 20 residues. CDR3 residues: CASSDSGTSGGPSSYNEQFF. The CDR3 nucleotides are TGTGCCAGCAGTGACTCGGGGACTAGCGGGGGGCCAAGCTCCTACAATGAGCAGTTCTTC.

The chain uses TRBV11-2 and TRBJ1-1; TRBD1 matches 7 bases. Germline V lookup: CDR1 SGHAT, CDR2 FQNNGV. With 1 base clipped from V and 0 bases from J, the junction kept 8 bases outside the gene matches. There are 17 residues in the CDR3. The CDR3 region is CASSLGWDRPMNTEAFF. Here the CDR3 DNA reads TGTGCCAGCAGCTTAGGGTGGGACAGACCCATGAACACTGAAGCTTTCTTT.

This chain joins TRBV21-1 and TRBJ1-2; the table's D call TRBD1 went unverified against the DNA. TRBV21-1 has pseudogene status. The CDR3 is 16 residues long. The CDR3 here is CASSKDFKGANYGYTF. The CDR3 region has the DNA TGTGCCAGCAGCAAAGATTTCAAGGGGGCTAACTATGGCTACACCTTC.

This chain links TRBV19 with TRBJ2-7, with 11 bases matching TRBD1. CDR3 size: 15 residues. V gave up 4 bases and J gave up 1 base; unmatched junction bases: 3. Germline CDR1 reads LNHDA; CDR2 reads SQIVND (reference sequence). Here the CDR3 DNA reads TGTGCCAGTAGTACCTGGGACAGGGGGTCCTACGAGCAGTACTTC. Protein sequence: CASSTWDRGSYEQYF.

This clone was found once. J is TRBJ1-6 and V is TRBV28; D unclear. CDR3 length equals 15 residues. V was shortened by 5 bases and J by 6 bases, with 14 bases between the two germline ends. Per the germline V gene, CDR1 is MDHEN and CDR2 is SYDVKM. CDR3 residues: CASSPLTLLNSPLHF. In DNA, the CDR3 is TGTGCCAGCAGTCCGCTTACGCTCCTTAATTCACCCCTCCACTTT.

The V gene is TRBV4-3, the J gene TRBJ2-2; 9 positions match TRBD2. The junction had 10 bases not matched to a gene; V was cut back by 0 bases and J by 8 bases. Looked up from germline, CDR1 is LGHNA and CDR2 is YSLEER. The CDR3 has 17 residues. Here the CDR3 DNA reads TGCGCCAGCAGCCAAGATAGGAAGCGGGGGGCCGGGGGGGAGCTGTTTTTT. This sequence encodes CASSQDRKRGAGGELFF.

The rearrangement links TRBV7-2 to TRBJ2-2; D is possibly TRBD1 (6 bases). Deletions cut 5 bases from V and 1 base from J, with 14 bases between. This CDR3 region has 16 residues. Germline-derived CDR1 and CDR2 are SGHTA and FQGNSA. CDR3 DNA sequence: TGTGCCAGCAGCCCCCGGGACATCCGGAACACCGGGGAGCTGTTTTTT. This codes for CASSPRDIRNTGELFF.

The chain recombines TRBV28 with TRBJ2-7; maybe TRBD2 (6 bases). Germline values: CDR1 MDHEN, CDR2 SYDVKM. V lost 6 bases and J 0 bases, leaving 12 bases between the germline ends. This CDR3 contains 14 residues. CDR3 amino acids: CASRTGGYSYEQYF. The CDR3 coding sequence is TGTGCCAGCAGGACCGGGGGTTACTCCTACGAGCAGTACTTC.

This rearrangement joins TRBV7-9 to TRBJ2-3, with 8 bases matching TRBD1. The ends lost 2 bases at V and 5 bases at J; junction bases unmatched: 0. The CDR3 runs to 13 residues. Germline V gives CDR1 SEHNR, CDR2 FQNEAQ (reference sequence). CDR3 protein: CASSLTGGDTQYF. CDR3 sequence (DNA): TGTGCCAGCAGCTTAACAGGGGGAGATACGCAGTATTTT.